The subject of this entry is one T cell receptor (beta chain). No antigen is known for it. CDR3 length: 19 amino acids. Germline V gene lookup returns CDR1 LNHNV and CDR2 YYDKDF (reference sequence). Trimming cost V 1 base and J 4 bases; bases outside gene matches: 10. The data stem from a study of beta chain features in type 1 diabetes. Notes on the study in general: Individuals with type 1 diabetes displayed fewer insertions and more deletions at VDJ junctions.

The authors reverse transcribed all of the isolated RNA, so sequencing captured expressed TCRB transcripts. Generated by immunoSEQ multiplex PCR, the TCRdb table keeps only in-frame clones and is missing some. The sample includes about 140,000 clones, 6.9% of them seen just once. The chain carries TRBV15 and TRBJ2-1; TRBD2 aligns across 13 bases. The source is a woman aged 25-40 years in good health. Sequenced: central memory CD4+ T cells from blood. CDR3 bases: TGTGCCACCAGCAGAGGATCGGGACTAGCGGGGAGGGGGTACAATGAGCAGTTCTTC. Translating gives CATSRGSGLAGRGYNEQFF.